This TCR beta chain appears in the sequencing data of a study of tissue T cells after allogeneic stem cell transplantation. Whole-study context: Gastrointestinal graft-versus-host disease was present in all patients, each treated with several therapy lines. Study-wide results and limits: TCR repertoires tracked anatomic similarity, regardless of disease or transplant status.

The CDR3 runs to 16 residues. Per germline, CDR1 MNHEY and CDR2 SVGEGT. The ends lost 0 bases at V and 6 bases at J; junction bases unmatched: 3. CDR3 sequences, V/J genes, frequencies and template counts came from survey-depth TCRbeta sequencing. Sequenced by immunoSEQ multiplex PCR; TCRdb stores in-frame clones only, minus some. The repertoire consists of about 43,000 clones, with 80% to 95% occurring once and the leading ten covering approximately 3.6%. A remark on this clone: Its antigen is not known.

Here the sequenced sample was blood, taken before transplantation. The genes are TRBV6-2 or TRBV6-3 and TRBJ2-1; 12 bases are a match to TRBD2. This receptor was obtained from a woman aged 40-75 years who later had graft-versus-host disease after an allogeneic stem cell transplant. This CDR3 reads CASSYSLAGGPNEQFF. The CDR3 DNA is TGTGCCAGCAGTTACTCGCTAGCGGGAGGGCCCAATGAGCAGTTCTTC.